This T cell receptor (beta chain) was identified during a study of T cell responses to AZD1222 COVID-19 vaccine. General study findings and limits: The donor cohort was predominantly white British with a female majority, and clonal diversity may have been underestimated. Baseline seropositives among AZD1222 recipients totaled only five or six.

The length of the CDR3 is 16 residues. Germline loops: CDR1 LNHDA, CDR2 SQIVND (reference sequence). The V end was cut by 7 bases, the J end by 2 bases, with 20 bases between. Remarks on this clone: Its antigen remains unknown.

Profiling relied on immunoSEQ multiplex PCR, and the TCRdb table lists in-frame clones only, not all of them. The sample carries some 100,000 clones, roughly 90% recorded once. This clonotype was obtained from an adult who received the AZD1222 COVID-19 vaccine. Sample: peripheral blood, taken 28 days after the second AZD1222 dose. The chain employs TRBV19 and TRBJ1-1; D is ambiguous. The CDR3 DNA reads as TGTGCCAGTAAAGGGCAGCTAAGTAGCTTTAACACTGAAGCTTTCTTT. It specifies CASKGQLSSFNTEAFF.